The 23 T cell receptor beta chains given below trace back to one sample, sequenced in a study of identical twins. TCRdb re-derived calls from the 5' RACE reads in MiXCR, one entry per CDR3 protein. The repertoire holds 500,000 to 550,000 distinct CDR3 sequences, 20% to 25% seen once, with around 0.5% in the top ten. In addition, the sample was reused for a study of yellow fever vaccine responses in identical twins.

The sample consisted of CD4+ T cells sorted from blood. All receptors derive from a woman aged 18 to 35 in good health.

The chain combines TRBV2 with TRBJ2-7; 8 bases map to TRBD2. Germline CDR1 reads SNHLY; CDR2 reads FYNNEI. CDR3 length equals 15 residues. J lost 4 bases, V lost 4 bases, and 9 bases had no gene match. CDR3 DNA: TGTGCCAGCAGTGGTCGGGAGGGCCCAGGGTACGAGCAGTACTTC. Its protein is CASSGREGPGYEQYF.

In this sample, this clonotype turned up a few times. This chain connects TRBV3-1 to TRBJ2-7, with a possible D match to TRBD2 (5 bases). This CDR3 region has 15 residues. Germline V CDR1 and CDR2: LGHDT, YNNKEL (reference sequence). V lost 3 bases and J lost 0, with 12 bases in between. The CDR3 reads CASSQRGSYSYEQYF. CDR3 bases: TGTGCCAGCAGCCAGCGAGGGAGTTACTCCTACGAGCAGTACTTC.

This clonotype was seen only a few times. The chain combines TRBV12-5 with TRBJ2-7; D perhaps matches TRBD1 (6 bases). CDR1 and CDR2 (germline): LGHNT, FRNRAP. Trimming cost V 3 bases and J 5 bases, with 11 bases left between them. The CDR3 runs to 13 residues. The CDR3 reads CASGFSRGDEQYF. The CDR3 nucleotides are TGTGCTAGTGGTTTTTCCAGGGGCGACGAGCAGTACTTC.

This clonotype was seen a handful of times. This sequence joins TRBV20-1 and TRBJ1-5; D not certain. The V gene's germline CDR1 is DFQATT and CDR2 SNEGSKA (reference sequence). The V end was cut by 5 bases, the J end by 1 base, with 9 bases between. The CDR3 covers 13 residues. This CDR3 is CSASDGSNQPQHF. The CDR3 DNA follows: TGCAGTGCTTCCGACGGGAGCAATCAGCCCCAGCATTTT.

This clonotype was detected a few times. The V gene is TRBV28, the J gene TRBJ2-3; D is unclear. There are 13 residues in the CDR3. CDR1 is MDHEN and CDR2 is SYDVKM in the germline V gene. Trimming took 1 base from V and 4 from J, leaving 6 bases between them. CDR3 DNA sequence: TGTGCCAGCAGTTTATATTTCCCAGATACGCAGTATTTT. Residues: CASSLYFPDTQYF.

The V and J genes are TRBV20-1 and TRBJ1-5; D is unclear. Looked up from germline, CDR1 is DFQATT and CDR2 is SNEGSKA (reference sequence). The CDR3 contains 13 residues. V lost 4 bases and J 1 base, leaving 8 bases between the germline ends. The CDR3 DNA reads TGCAGTGCTATTGGCGGAAGCAATCAGCCCCAGCATTTT. Translating it yields CSAIGGSNQPQHF.

This rearrangement joins TRBV29-1 to TRBJ2-3; no firm D call. V lost 4 bases and J lost 0, with 11 bases in between. Germline V gives CDR1 SQVTM, CDR2 ANQGSEA. CDR3 length: 14 amino acids. CDR3 coding DNA: TGCAGCGTTGTGGGCGAAATTAGCACAGATACGCAGTATTTT. Translating it yields CSVVGEISTDTQYF.

This clonotype was seen a few times. The V and J genes are TRBV12-3 or TRBV12-4 and TRBJ2-3, with 8 bases fitting TRBD2. The length of the CDR3 is 17 residues. With V trimmed by 4 bases and J by 0 bases, 9 bases remained unmatched. In DNA form, the CDR3 reads TGTGCCAGCAGTTCTGGTCAGCAGCGGGGGAGCACAGATACGCAGTATTTT. This codes for CASSSGQQRGSTDTQYF.

V usage is TRBV5-1 and J usage is TRBJ1-1; D uncertain. The CDR3 totals 13 residues. Germline CDR1 and CDR2: SGHRS and YFSETQ. The germline V and J ends were trimmed by 0 bases and 7 bases, with 10 bases remaining between them. CDR3 residues: CASSLGAAHEAFF. The CDR3, as DNA: TGCGCCAGCAGCTTGGGGGCAGCCCATGAAGCTTTCTTT.

The V and J genes are TRBV9 and TRBJ2-5; D unclear. V was trimmed by 0 bases and J by 1 base, leaving 10 bases between them. This CDR3 has 15 residues. The germline V gene encodes CDR1 SGDLS and CDR2 YYNGEE. The CDR3 spells CASSVGGGPQETQYF. CDR3 DNA: TGTGCCAGCAGCGTAGGAGGCGGACCCCAAGAGACCCAGTACTTC. The variable domain in full, with the rest retrieved from reference TRBV9 and TRBJ2-5, is DSGVTQTPKHLITATGQRVTLRCSPRSGDLSVYWYQQSLDQGLQFLIQYYNGEERAKGNILERFSAQQFPDLHSELNLSSLELGDSALYFCASSVGGGPQETQYFGPGTRLLVL.

This clonotype occurred a few times. The chain recombines TRBV18 with TRBJ2-4; the D gene is possibly TRBD1 (5 bases). The CDR3 runs to 15 residues. The germline V and J ends were trimmed by 3 bases and 5 bases, with 14 bases remaining between them. Germline V gene lookup returns CDR1 KGHSH and CDR2 LQKENI. In nucleotides, the CDR3 is TGTGCCAGCTCACCGATGGGGCTGACTGAAAACATTCAGTACTTC. Translated: CASSPMGLTENIQYF.

This clonotype has a handful of counts. The genes are TRBV2 and TRBJ2-2, with D unresolved. The germline V gene has CDR1 SNHLY and CDR2 FYNNEI. CDR3 size: 14 residues. V dropped 6 bases and J dropped 7 bases, with 15 bases sitting between them. The CDR3 DNA reads TGTGCCAGCAGGGGTGGAGTGCTGGGCGGGGAGCTGTTTTTT. This translates into CASRGGVLGGELFF.

This chain links TRBV10-1 with TRBJ2-2, with 9 bases aligning to TRBD2. Unmatched junction bases numbered 6, after V lost 3 bases and J lost 1 base. The CDR3 spans 17 residues. Germline loops: CDR1 WNHNN, CDR2 SYGVQD (reference sequence). CDR3 sequence reads: CASSEALAGLNTGELFF. The CDR3 DNA sequence: TGCGCCAGCAGTGAAGCCCTAGCGGGGCTGAACACCGGGGAGCTGTTTTTT.

V and J are TRBV11-2 and TRBJ2-1, with TRBD2 identical over 14 bases. After removal of 5 bases from V and 10 bases from J, the junction contained 7 bases not matched to a gene. CDR3 size: 15 residues. Germline-derived CDR1 and CDR2 are SGHAT and FQNNGV. The CDR3 protein is CASSPGLAGVWEQFF. The CDR3 region has the DNA TGTGCCAGCAGCCCGGGACTAGCGGGAGTTTGGGAGCAGTTCTTC.

The rearrangement uses TRBV24-1 and TRBJ2-1, with 10 bases fitting TRBD1. CDR1 and CDR2 (germline): KGHDR, SFDVKD. V gave up 1 base and J gave up 6 bases; unmatched junction bases: 5. This CDR3 has 16 residues. CDR3 nucleotide sequence: TGTGCCACCAGTGATTTAGACAGGGGGCGCAGCAATGAGCAGTTCTTC. It encodes CATSDLDRGRSNEQFF.

This clonotype appeared a few times. The rearrangement links TRBV20-1 to TRBJ2-2, with 8 nucleotides matching TRBD1. The V gene end was trimmed by 2 bases and the J gene end by 6 bases; junction bases not matched to a gene: 5. Per germline, CDR1 DFQATT and CDR2 SNEGSKA (reference sequence). This CDR3 is built from 14 residues. For the CDR3, the DNA is TGCAGTGCTAGACTCCGGGACAGGCCCGGGGAGCTGTTTTTT. This translates into CSARLRDRPGELFF.

The gene calls are TRBV29-1 and TRBJ2-5; 10 nucleotides align to TRBD2. Germline values: CDR1 SQVTM, CDR2 ANQGSEA. The junction had 14 bases not matched to a gene; V was cut back by 4 bases and J by 6 bases. This CDR3 contains 16 residues. This CDR3 reads CSVGRLAGDGVKTQYF. The CDR3 DNA reads TGCAGCGTTGGACGGCTAGCGGGGGACGGTGTGAAGACCCAGTACTTC.

The V and J genes are TRBV9 and TRBJ2-7; 11 bases align to TRBD1. The ends lost 4 bases at V and 6 bases at J; junction bases unmatched: 3. The CDR3 consists of 13 residues. Germline V gene data show CDR1 as SGDLS and CDR2 as YYNGEE. CDR3 in DNA: TGTGCCAGCAGCCCCGGACAGGGGGCCGAGCAGTACGTC. This codes for CASSPGQGAEQYV.

This clonotype has more than one count but fewer than ten. The J gene is TRBJ1-5, the V gene TRBV12-3 or TRBV12-4; D is uncertain. The CDR3 length is 15 residues. V was shortened by 3 bases and J by 0 bases, with 9 bases between the two germline ends. The CDR3 sequence: CASSFSVYSNQPQHF. CDR3 bases: TGTGCCAGCAGTTTTTCGGTGTATAGCAATCAGCCCCAGCATTTT.

As concerns this clonotype: An end of the junction does not agree with germline; a read error may underlie this. The chain has TRBV15 and TRBJ2-3; possible D gene TRBD2, 6 bases. CDR1 and CDR2 (germline): LNHNV, YYDKDF (reference sequence). CDR3 size: 15 residues. Written as DNA, the CDR3 is TGTGCCACCAGCAGAGATCGACTAGTTACAGAAACGCAGTATTTT. The encoded protein is CATSRDRLVTETQYF. Together with reference TRBV15 and TRBJ2-3, the CDR3 gives the full variable domain: DAMVIQNPRYQVTQFGKPVTLSCSQTLNHNVMYWYQQKSSQAPKLLFHYYDKDFNNEADTPDNFQSRRPNTSFCFLDIRSPGLGDTAMYLCATSRDRLVTETQYFGPGTRLTVL.

This clonotype was counted between two and nine times. The chain recombines TRBV6-2 or TRBV6-3 with TRBJ2-7; D unresolved. Trimming cost V 8 bases and J 0 bases, with 17 bases left between them. This CDR3 has 15 residues. Looked up from germline, CDR1 is MNHEY and CDR2 is SVGEGT. The DNA of the CDR3 is TGTGCCAGCGGATCAGGATCCCCCTTCTCCTACGAGCAGTACTTC. It codes for CASGSGSPFSYEQYF.

This rearrangement joins TRBV5-1 to TRBJ2-7, with 9 bases aligning to TRBD1. Trimming at V came to 4 bases and at J to 6 bases, leaving 8 bases not matched to a gene. This CDR3 is built from 14 residues. Looked up from germline, CDR1 is SGHRS and CDR2 is YFSETQ. CDR3 in amino acids: CASSNGQGLGEQYF. The CDR3 nucleotides read TGCGCCAGCAGCAATGGACAGGGGTTGGGCGAGCAGTACTTC.

Details on this clonotype: The junction departs from the called germline gene at one end, perhaps through a read error. The genes are TRBV20-1 and TRBJ2-7; 7 bases are shared with TRBD2. The CDR3 runs 16 residues. Germline loops: CDR1 DFQATT, CDR2 SNEGSKA (reference sequence). The CDR3 DNA is TGCTGTGCTAGAGCCGCTCTGGCGGGAGAGGGCTACGAGCAGTACTTC. Protein product: CCARAALAGEGYEQYF.